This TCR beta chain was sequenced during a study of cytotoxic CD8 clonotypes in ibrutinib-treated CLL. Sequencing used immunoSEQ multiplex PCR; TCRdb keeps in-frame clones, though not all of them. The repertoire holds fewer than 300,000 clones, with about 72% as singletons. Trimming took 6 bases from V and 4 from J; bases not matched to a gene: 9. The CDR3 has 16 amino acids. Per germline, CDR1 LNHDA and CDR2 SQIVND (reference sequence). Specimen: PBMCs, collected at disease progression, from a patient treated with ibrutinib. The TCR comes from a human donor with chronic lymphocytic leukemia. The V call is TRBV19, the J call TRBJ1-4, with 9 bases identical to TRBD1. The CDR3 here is CASSQWDRANNEKLFF. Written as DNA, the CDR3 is TGTGCCAGTAGCCAATGGGACAGGGCGAATAATGAAAAACTGTTTTTT.